Listed below are T cell receptor beta chains from one sample, sequenced in a study of CD8+CD57+ T cells in acquired aplastic anemia. TCRdb re-derived calls from the reads in MiXCR, one entry per CDR3 protein. This table holds about 110,000 distinct CDR3 sequences, approximately 48% found once. Sequenced sample: sorted CD4+, CD8+, or CD8+CD57+ T cells (not recorded which) from PBMCs. The receptors come from a human donor in good health, serving as a control. The CDR3 runs from the conserved cysteine through the conserved F or W.

J | V | CDR3
TRBJ2-7 | TRBV20-1 | CSARDSKTHEQYF
TRBJ2-7 | TRBV10-1 | CASSGSVGRGGYEQYF
TRBJ1-1 | TRBV29-1 | CSVGPSRVLNTEAFF
TRBJ1-5 | TRBV25-1 | CASSDGRGVQPQHF
TRBJ2-3 | TRBV10-3 | CAVGGRSSTDTQYF
TRBJ1-2 | TRBV9 | CASSVGGPRGYTF
TRBJ2-1 | TRBV19 | CASRFNGQGDNEQFF
TRBJ1-2 | TRBV29-1 | CSVRFQGPYGYTF
TRBJ2-7 | TRBV19 | CASSATGYEQYF
TRBJ1-6 | TRBV7-2 | CASRSGQGARSPLHF
TRBJ2-1 | TRBV19 | CASSITVYEQFF
TRBJ2-7 | TRBV15 | CATRQGVSYEQYF
TRBJ2-3 | TRBV10-3 | CAITRGRKDTDTQYF
TRBJ2-7 | TRBV20-1 | CSARDSVYEQYF
TRBJ1-2 | TRBV19 | CASSVATGSSGYTF
TRBJ2-7 | TRBV20-1 | CSASPQRQGNSYEQYF
TRBJ2-7 | TRBV19 | CASSIGRRPYEQYF
TRBJ2-7 | TRBV6-1 | CASRQFKSYEQYF
TRBJ2-7 | TRBV20-1 | CSAAGTGAYEQYF
TRBJ1-2 | TRBV19 | CATPSTLGYTF
TRBJ1-5 | TRBV5-6 | CASSLSGNSNQPQHF
TRBJ2-1 | TRBV7-8 | CASSLWKGGGAGEQFF
TRBJ2-7 | TRBV7-8 | CASSLETEYEQYF
TRBJ1-2 | TRBV12-5 | CASGDSTYGYTF